The following is a T cell receptor beta chain sequence with its context. Its antigen is not identified. The record originates from a study of cytomegalovirus exposure and HLA in healthy donors. For the study at large: A later analysis reported the 100 to 150 validation repertoires used the same platform as the 666 first-cohort repertoires. Findings and caveats of the study: According to a later analysis, TCR clusters from the first cohort tended to co-occur in the approximately 130 validation repertoires. The investigators catalogued some 160 TCR beta chains as cytomegalovirus-associated.

Repertoires were generated with immunoSEQ multiplex PCR, while TCRdb's copy carries only in-frame clones and drops some. Of about 88,000 clones detected, roughly 83% appear once; the ten largest clones hold 9.5% to 13%. The study drew the donors from its approximately 110-subject validation cohort, separate from the approximately 670-subject first cohort. Per germline, CDR1 SGHRS and CDR2 YFSETQ. Trimming took 3 bases from V and 4 from J, leaving 10 bases between them. The CDR3 has 13 amino acids. The receptor's source is a woman in her late teens or twenties in good health and CMV-seropositive. V usage is TRBV5-1 and J usage is TRBJ1-1; D is perhaps TRBD1 (5 bases). Sequenced material: PBMCs. This CDR3 is CASSSRQLTEAFF. The CDR3 DNA is TGCGCCAGCAGCTCGAGACAGCTCACTGAAGCTTTCTTT.